This T cell receptor (beta chain) is drawn from a study of blood T cell repertoires in COVID-19. The assay was immunoSEQ multiplex PCR, and TCRdb's table has in-frame clones only and misses some. The sample contains about 260,000 clones, approximately 89% of which appear only once. Only one count was recorded for this clone. Germline CDR1 is LNHDA and CDR2 is SQIVND (reference sequence). The CDR3 covers 15 residues. The V end was cut by 3 bases, the J end by 3 bases, with 11 bases between. The receptor was isolated from a man between 40 and 49 years old who had been exposed to COVID-19. The sample was PBMCs or T cells enriched from blood (not recorded which). V usage is TRBV19 and J usage is TRBJ1-4; D remains unclear. CDR3 nucleotides: TGTGCCAGTAGTATCGTGAAGTCGGCTAATGAAAAACTGTTTTTT. Protein product: CASSIVKSANEKLFF.